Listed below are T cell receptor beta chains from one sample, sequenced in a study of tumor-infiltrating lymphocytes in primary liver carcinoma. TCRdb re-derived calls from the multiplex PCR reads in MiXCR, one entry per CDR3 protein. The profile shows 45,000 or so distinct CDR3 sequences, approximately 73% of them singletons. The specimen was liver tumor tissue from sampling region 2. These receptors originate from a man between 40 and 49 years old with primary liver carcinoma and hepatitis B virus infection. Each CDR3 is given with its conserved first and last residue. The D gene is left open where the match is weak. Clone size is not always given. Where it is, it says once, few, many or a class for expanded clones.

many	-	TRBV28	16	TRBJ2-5	TGTGCCAGCAGTTTATATAGTCGTGGAAATCAAGAGACCCAGTACTTC	CASSLYSRGNQETQYF
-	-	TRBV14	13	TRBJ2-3	TGTGCCAGCAGCCATGACGGCGAAGATATGCAGTATTTT	CASSHDGEDMQYF
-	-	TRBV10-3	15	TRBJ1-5	TGTGCCGGTCGTTCAGGGTTGGAGGGCAATCAGCCCCGGCATTTT	CAGRSGLEGNQPRHF
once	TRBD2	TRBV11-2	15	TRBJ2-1	TGTGCCAATAGCCTTTTAGCGGGAGATAACAATGAGCTGTTCTTC	CANSLLAGDNNELFF
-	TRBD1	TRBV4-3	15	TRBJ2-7	TGCGCCAGCAGCCTCGGGACAGGGGACTCCTACGAGCAGTACTTC	CASSLGTGDSYEQYF
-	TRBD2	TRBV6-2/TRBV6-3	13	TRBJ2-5	TGTACCAGCACTATGGGACTAGCGAACACCCAGTACTTC	CTSTMGLANTQYF
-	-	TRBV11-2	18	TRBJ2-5	TGTGCCAGCAGCCCTAGCCCAATCCTGGGTACTGGACGGGAGACCCAGTACTTC	CASSPSPILGTGRETQYF
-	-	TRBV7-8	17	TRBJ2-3	TGCGCCAGCAGCTTTTCATCCAGGGGCCCTCGGGCAGATACGCAGTATTTT	CASSFSSRGPRADTQYF
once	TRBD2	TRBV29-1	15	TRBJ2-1	TGCAGCGTTGGACTATCGGGAGGTTTCTACAATGAGGAGTTCTTC	CSVGLSGGFYNEEFF
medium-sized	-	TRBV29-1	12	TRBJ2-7	TGCAGCGCCGGGGACCCTATGGGCGAGCAGTACTTC	CSAGDPMGEQYF
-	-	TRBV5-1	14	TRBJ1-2	TGCGCCAGCAGCTTGGCTGCAGAGAAAGACGGCTACACCTTC	CASSLAAEKDGYTF
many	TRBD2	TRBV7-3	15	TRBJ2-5	TGTGCCAGCAGCTTAGGGCTAGCGGGAACAGAGACCCAGTACTTC	CASSLGLAGTETQYF
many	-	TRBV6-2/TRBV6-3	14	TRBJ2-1	TGTGCCAGCAGTTACTCGAGCCATGAGCCTCTGCAGTTCTTC	CASSYSSHEPLQFF
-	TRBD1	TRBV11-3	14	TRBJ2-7	TGTGCCACTCGTCAGGGGGTGACTTCCTACGCGCGGTACTTC	CATRQGVTSYARYF
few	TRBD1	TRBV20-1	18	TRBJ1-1	TGCAGTGCTAGACTTGGCTACAGGGGGAGAAAATGGGACACTGAAGCTTTCTTT	CSARLGYRGRKWDTEAFF
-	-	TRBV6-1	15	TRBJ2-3	TGTGCCAGCAGTGAAGGTATCTGGCCCGCAGATAAGCAGTATTTT	CASSEGIWPADKQYF
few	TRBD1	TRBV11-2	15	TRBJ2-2	TGTGCCAGTAGCTTGGGGACAGGGATGACCGGGGAGCTGTTTTTT	CASSLGTGMTGELFF
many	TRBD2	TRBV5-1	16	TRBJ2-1	TGCGCCAGCAGCCCCACCACTAGCGGGATCGTCCATGAGCAGTTCTTC	CASSPTTSGIVHEQFF
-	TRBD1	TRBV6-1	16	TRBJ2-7	TGTGCCAGCAGTGAAGCCCCGACAGGGGCGTCCCACGAGCAGTGCTTC	CASSEAPTGASHEQCF
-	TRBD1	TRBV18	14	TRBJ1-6	TGTGCCAGCTCATCCGGGACAGGAGCTTCGCCCATCCACTTT	CASSSGTGASPIHF
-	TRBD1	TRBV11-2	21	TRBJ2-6	TGTGCCAGCAGCATGGGGGGAGACAGGGGCATTCCCCTCTTTGGGGCCAACGTTCTGACTTTC	CASSMGGDRGIPLFGANVLTF
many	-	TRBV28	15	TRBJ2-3	TGTGCCAGCAGAATCGTGGGGGTAATCGCAGATACGCAGTATTTT	CASRIVGVIADTQYF
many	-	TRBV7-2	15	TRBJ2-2	TGTGCCAGCAGCTCCACTGGTACAGCCGCCGGGGAGCTGTTTTTT	CASSSTGTAAGELFF
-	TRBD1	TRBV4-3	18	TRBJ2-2	TGCGTCAGCAACCAATACCATTGGACAGGGGGGTACACCGGGGAGCTGTTTTTT	CVSNQYHWTGGYTGELFF
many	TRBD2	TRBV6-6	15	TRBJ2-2	TGTGCCAGCAGCCGGACTAGCGGAAATGGCGGGGAGCTGTTTTTT	CASSRTSGNGGELFF
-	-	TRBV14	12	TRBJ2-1	TGTGCCAGCGGCCTTACAGTTTCCGGGCCGTTCTTC	CASGLTVSGPFF
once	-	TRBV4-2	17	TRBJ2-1	TGTGCCAGCTGCCAAGAGGAAGCTGGGGCCTCCTACAATGAGCAGTTCTTC	CASCQEEAGASYNEQFF
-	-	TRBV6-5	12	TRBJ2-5	TGTGCCAGCAGTGGGCACCAAGAGACCCAGTACTTC	CASSGHQETQYF
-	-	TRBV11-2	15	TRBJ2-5	TGTGCCAGCCGTCGTTGGACTGGTCCCGCGGAAACCCAGTATTTC	CASRRWTGPAETQYF
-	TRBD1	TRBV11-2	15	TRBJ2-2	TGTACCAGCAGCTTGGAGACAGGGGTGACCGGGGAGCTGTTTTTT	CTSSLETGVTGELFF
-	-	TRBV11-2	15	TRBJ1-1	TGTGCCGGCAGCTTAGATCGGGGCCCACCTGGTGAAGCTTTCTTT	CAGSLDRGPPGEAFF
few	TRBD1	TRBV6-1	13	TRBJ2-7	TGTGCCAGTAGGGAATGGACAGGGAACGAGCAGTACTTC	CASREWTGNEQYF
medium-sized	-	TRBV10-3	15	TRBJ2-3	TGTGCCATCAGTGAAGGGAGCGGCAGCACAGATACGCAGTATTTT	CAISEGSGSTDTQYF
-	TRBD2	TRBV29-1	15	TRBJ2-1	TGCGGCGTTGGACTAGCGGGAGGGTTCTATAGTGAGCAGTTCTTC	CGVGLAGGFYSEQFF
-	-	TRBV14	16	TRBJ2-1	TGTGCCAGCAGCCCTAGGACAATGTTGCGGTACAATGAGCAGTTCTTC	CASSPRTMLRYNEQFF
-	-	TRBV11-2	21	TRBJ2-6	TGTGCCAGCAGCATAGGGGGAGTCAGGGGCATTTCCCTCTCTGGGGCCAACGTCCTAACTTTC	CASSIGGVRGISLSGANVLTF
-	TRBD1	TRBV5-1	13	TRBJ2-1	TGCGCCAGCAGCTTGACAGGGGTCAATGAGCGGTTCTTC	CASSLTGVNERFF
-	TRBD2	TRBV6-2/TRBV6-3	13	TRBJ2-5	TGTGCCAGCAGTATGGGACTAGTGAACTCCCAATACTTC	CASSMGLVNSQYF
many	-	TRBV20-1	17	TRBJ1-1	TGCAGTGCTACCATGAAAGGGGTGGTACCGTTGAACACTGAAGCTTTCTTT	CSATMKGVVPLNTEAFF
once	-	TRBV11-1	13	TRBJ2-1	TGTGCCAGCATCATTTCTGAAGTCCATGGGCAGTTCTTC	CASIISEVHGQFF
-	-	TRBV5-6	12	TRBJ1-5	TGTGCCAGCAGCTTACTGGATCAGCCCCAGCATTTT	CASSLLDQPQHF
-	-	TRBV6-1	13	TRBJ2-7	TGTACCAGCACGGAGAGGAACTCCTACGAGCAGTACTTC	CTSTERNSYEQYF
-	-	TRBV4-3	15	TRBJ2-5	TGCGCTAGCAGCCAAGCAGTCCGTTTGACTGAGACCCCGTACTTC	CASSQAVRLTETPYF
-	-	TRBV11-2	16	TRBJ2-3	TGTACCAGCAGCCGGGAAACCGAGAGGGTCGGAGATACGCAGTATTTT	CTSSRETERVGDTQYF
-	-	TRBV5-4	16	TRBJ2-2	TGTGCCAGCAGCTCTAGCCTAACGCCCAACACCGGGGAGTTGTTTTTT	CASSSSLTPNTGELFF
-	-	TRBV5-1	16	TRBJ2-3	TGCGCCAGCAGCTTGAACGGCGGAGGAAGCACAGATACGCAGTATTTT	CASSLNGGGSTDTQYF
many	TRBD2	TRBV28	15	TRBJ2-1	TGTGCCAGCAGCCGACTAGCGGGAAACACCAATGAGCAGTTCTTC	CASSRLAGNTNEQFF
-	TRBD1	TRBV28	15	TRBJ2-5	TGTGCCAGAAGTTCGGCAGGGGGCAAGTGGGAGACCCAGTACTTC	CARSSAGGKWETQYF
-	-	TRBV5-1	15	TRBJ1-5	TGCGCCAGCAGCTTCGGGGGCGAAGGTTATCAGCCCCAGCATTTT	CASSFGGEGYQPQHF